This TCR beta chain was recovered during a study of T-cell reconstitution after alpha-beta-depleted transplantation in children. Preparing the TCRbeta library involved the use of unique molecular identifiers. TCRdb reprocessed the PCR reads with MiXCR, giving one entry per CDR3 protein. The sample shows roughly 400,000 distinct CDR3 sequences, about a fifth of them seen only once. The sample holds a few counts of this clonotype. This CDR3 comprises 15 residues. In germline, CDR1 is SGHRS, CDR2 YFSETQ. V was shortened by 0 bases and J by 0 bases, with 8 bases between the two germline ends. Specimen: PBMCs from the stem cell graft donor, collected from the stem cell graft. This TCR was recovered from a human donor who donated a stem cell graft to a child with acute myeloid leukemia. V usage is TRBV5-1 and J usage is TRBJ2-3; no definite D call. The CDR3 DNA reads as TGCGCCAGCAGCTTGGAAAGAACTAGCACAGATACGCAGTATTTT. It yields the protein CASSLERTSTDTQYF.